This is a list of T cell receptor beta chains from one sample in a study of shared clonotypes between healthy human individuals. Method: immunoSEQ multiplex PCR; TCRdb's copy keeps in-frame clones and lacks some. The sample has fewer than 2.5 million clones; over 85% are singletons. The sample comprised naive CD4+ T cells from PBMCs. The source of these receptors is a man between 18 and 35 years old in good health. Some clones in this sample may be carry-over from other donors' samples. Both conserved end residues are part of each CDR3.

j_call,v_call,cdr3_aa
TRBJ1-2,TRBV5-1,CASSGQGDYGYTF
TRBJ2-2,TRBV10-3,CAITQGRSGTGELFF
TRBJ2-3,TRBV5-5,CASSLEDWAGADTQYF
TRBJ2-2,TRBV10-3,CATTGLAGGPRTGELFF
TRBJ1-5,TRBV5-5,CASSKDSNQPQHF
TRBJ1-2,TRBV30,CAWSEGQGSVDGYTF
TRBJ1-4,TRBV7-2,CASSSRQEKLFF
TRBJ1-2,TRBV18,CASSPPLGIGYTF
TRBJ2-3,TRBV12-5,CASGFGRGVTADTQYF
TRBJ2-5,TRBV11-1,CASSEEEREVRQYF
TRBJ2-5,TRBV18,CASSPGHLETQYF
TRBJ2-3,TRBV19,CASSIFAGGGTDTQYF
TRBJ2-7,TRBV4-2,CASSQDHRRQASSVEQYF
TRBJ2-6,TRBV28,CASSIPGSGANVLTF
TRBJ1-4,TRBV5-1,CASRGQGATNEKLFF
TRBJ2-3,TRBV27,CASSKERLNFDTQYF
TRBJ2-3,TRBV5-8,CASLDRGNTDTQYF
TRBJ2-1,TRBV4-1,CASSQVRVDYNEQFF
TRBJ2-7,TRBV6-5,CASKTSFQDEQYF
TRBJ2-1,TRBV5-1,CASSLDSGTYNEQFF
TRBJ2-5,TRBV20-1,CSADKETQYF
TRBJ2-6,TRBV7-3,CASSLGTSYSGANVLTF
TRBJ2-3,TRBV7-3,CASSLNSLISTDTQYF
TRBJ2-7,TRBV28,CASSDPTGSRYEQYF
TRBJ2-4,TRBV18,CASSPGTLAKNIQYF
TRBJ2-2,TRBV4-3,CASSPSGSGQTGELFF
TRBJ2-1,TRBV18,CASSPGLGAYNEQFF
TRBJ2-7,TRBV28,CASKVGGARYEQYF
TRBJ1-2,TRBV5-1,CASSGGPNYGYTF
TRBJ1-5,TRBV28,CASRTPGTGEHF
TRBJ1-3,TRBV5-1,CASSLEQQHSGNTIYF
TRBJ1-2,TRBV7-2,CASSPDRPGTNYGYTF
TRBJ1-2,TRBV21-1,CASSLRPGGYGYTF
TRBJ2-5,TRBV6-1,CASSPTSDWETQYF
TRBJ2-1,TRBV2,CASSGGGNEQFF
TRBJ2-1,TRBV27,CASSPRYNEQFF
TRBJ2-3,TRBV19,CASSIDLGIPDTQYF
TRBJ2-1,TRBV5-1,CASSFWTSGRAQYNEQFF
TRBJ2-7,TRBV4-1,CASSQPRDRGTYEQYF
TRBJ1-2,TRBV28,CASSLGGYTF
TRBJ2-6,TRBV19,CASSIILRGSGANVLTF
TRBJ2-1,TRBV10-1,CASSKSPGTGVDEQFF
TRBJ2-7,TRBV5-4,CASSPTRGGEQYF
TRBJ2-2,TRBV13,CASSPRNTGELFF
TRBJ1-2,TRBV6-5,CASSYRPSYGYTF
TRBJ2-3,TRBV19,CASSLGTSGRLSTDTQYF
TRBJ2-6,TRBV5-1,CASSGRTGQHSGANVLTF
TRBJ2-7,TRBV28,CASSFLGFPGQREQYF
TRBJ1-2,TRBV19,CASSINSNYGYTF
TRBJ2-7,TRBV28,CASSPTPMGFYEQYF
TRBJ2-1,TRBV4-1,CASSQLLAGVGEQFF
TRBJ2-7,TRBV7-8,CASSLDLAPGGRQYF
TRBJ1-1,TRBV27,CASSFRGVGNTEAFF